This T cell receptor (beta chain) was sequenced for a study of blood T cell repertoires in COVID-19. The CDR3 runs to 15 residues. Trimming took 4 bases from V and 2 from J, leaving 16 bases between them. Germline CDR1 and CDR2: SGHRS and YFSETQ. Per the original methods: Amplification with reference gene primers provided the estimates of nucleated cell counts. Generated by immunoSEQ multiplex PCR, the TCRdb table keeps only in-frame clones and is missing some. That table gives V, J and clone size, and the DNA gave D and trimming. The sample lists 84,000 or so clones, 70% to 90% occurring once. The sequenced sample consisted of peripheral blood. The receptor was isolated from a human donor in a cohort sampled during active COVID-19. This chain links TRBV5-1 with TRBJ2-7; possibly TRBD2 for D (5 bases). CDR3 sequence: CASSPSGREPYEQYF. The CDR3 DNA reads TGCGCCAGCAGCCCCTCAGGAAGGGAGCCCTACGAGCAGTACTTC.